The source of this TCR beta chain is a study of glioma-infiltrating T cells after dendritic cell vaccination. Overall study: At biweekly intervals, patients got three intradermal dendritic cell vaccine injections.

Specified time point: after dendritic cell vaccination, including at tumor progression/relapse. CDR1 and CDR2 from the germline V gene are MGHRA and YSYEKL. The CDR3 spans 17 residues. Deletions cut 3 bases from V and 0 bases from J, with 18 bases between. Generated by immunoSEQ multiplex PCR, the TCRdb table keeps only in-frame clones and is missing some. Here the sample spans around 78,000 clones, over 75% being singletons. The rearrangement uses TRBV4-1 and TRBJ2-7; D is possibly TRBD1 (6 bases). The source of this sequence is a human donor with glioblastoma. The sequenced sample was blood, obtained after dendritic cell vaccination. In DNA, the CDR3 is TGCGCCAGCAGCCAGGGGCTGGACAGCCGACCCTCCTACGAGCAGTACTTC. Translated, it gives CASSQGLDSRPSYEQYF.